A single sample is the source of the 7 T cell receptor beta chains below, sequenced in a study of vaccination effects on CD4 cells after COVID-19. Antigens for these TCRs are unknown. Before sequencing took place, the ViraFEST assay used viral peptide pools to expand antigen-specific CD4+ T cells. Between days 10 and 11 of culture, CD4+ T cells were separated out. Sometime from March through December 2020, the person acquired a SARS-CoV-2 infection that PCR confirmed. Profiled with immunoSEQ multiplex PCR; TCRdb holds only in-frame clones, not every one. The profile covers tens of thousands of clones, with more than 75% appearing a single time and around 5% taken by the ten largest. Specimen: CD4+ T cells from PBMCs cultured with HIV peptides, collected before COVID-19 vaccination. The subset was: HIV-1 Nef peptide pool negative control/reference culture. The receptors shown here come from a human donor who had a prior SARS-CoV-2 infection.

This clone occurred once. The chain uses TRBV14 and TRBJ2-4; D is perhaps TRBD1 (5 bases). CDR1 is SGHDN and CDR2 is FVKESK in the germline V gene. The CDR3 contains 14 residues. The V end was cut by 4 bases, the J end by 7 bases, with 14 bases between. CDR3 protein: CASSPTGSVNIQYF. CDR3 nucleotide sequence: TGTGCCAGCAGCCCAACAGGTTCCGTGAACATTCAGTACTTC.

The genes are TRBV2 and TRBJ2-7; a possible D gene is TRBD1 (5 bases). Germline-derived CDR1 and CDR2 are SNHLY and FYNNEI. The CDR3 is 15 residues long. Trimming took off 4 bases at V and 2 bases at J, with 15 bases between the two ends. The CDR3 loop is CASSGVQGKTYEQYF. The CDR3 DNA reads TGTGCCAGCAGTGGGGTCCAGGGCAAGACCTACGAGCAGTACTTC.

The genes are TRBV5-5 and TRBJ1-2; no definite D call. The CDR3 runs to 13 residues. The germline V gene encodes CDR1 SGHKS and CDR2 YYEKEE (reference sequence). V was pared by 0 bases and J by 4 bases, with 7 bases between. The DNA of the CDR3 is TGTGCCAGCAGCTTGGATGCAGGCTATGGCTACACCTTC. Its translation: CASSLDAGYGYTF.

This CDR3 reads CASSPGQGAGYTF. The CDR3 coding sequence is TGTGCCAGTAGTCCGGGACAGGGGGCTGGCTACACCTTC. V usage is TRBV19 and J usage is TRBJ1-2; 12 bases fit TRBD1. J gave up 7 bases and V 5 bases, and 2 bases lay outside the gene matches. This CDR3 is built from 13 residues. CDR1 LNHDA and CDR2 SQIVND come from the germline V gene (reference sequence).

The genes are TRBV4-2 and TRBJ1-2; tentatively, D is TRBD1 (6 bases). CDR1 and CDR2 (germline): LGHNA, YNFKEQ. V was cut by 0 bases and J by 2 bases, with 10 bases left in between. CDR3 size: 15 residues. CDR3 sequence (DNA): TGTGCCAGCAGCCAAGATCTCCAGGGGAACTATGGCTACACCTTC. Translating it yields CASSQDLQGNYGYTF.

The chain uses TRBV12-3 or TRBV12-4 and TRBJ1-2, with D uncertain. Trimming cost V 5 bases and J 4 bases, with 8 bases left between them. The CDR3 sequence is 12 residues long. The CDR3 is CASSLRPYGYTF. The CDR3, as DNA: TGTGCCAGCAGTCTCCGACCCTATGGCTACACCTTC.

CDR3 DNA sequence: TGTGCCAGCAGCTTTACCCCTTGGGGGGCTGCGGAGACCCAGTACTTC. It specifies CASSFTPWGAAETQYF. The chain recombines TRBV11-3 with TRBJ2-5; the D gene could be TRBD1 or TRBD2 (6 bases each). V was pared by 3 bases and J by 5 bases, with 19 bases between. CDR1 is SGHNT and CDR2 is YENEEA in the germline V gene. The length of the CDR3 is 16 residues.